The clone carrying this T cell receptor beta chain appeared many times. What it binds is not known. The sample belongs to a study of T cells in Graves' hyperthyroidism and ophthalmopathy. The source material, RNA transcripts, was used to amplify TCR beta CDR3 regions. The TCR CDR3 first-round RT-PCR relied on the HTBI primer set. TCRdb re-analysed the multiplex PCR reads in MiXCR, keeping a single row per CDR3 protein. The profile covers around 480,000 distinct CDR3 sequences, with roughly 14% appearing a single time and less than 20% taken by the ten largest. Whole-study findings and limits: Ophthalmopathy was told apart from stable hyperthyroidism by a 13 V-J model.

Germline V gene lookup returns CDR1 DFQATT and CDR2 SNEGSKA (reference sequence). The CDR3 runs 14 residues. The trim removed 2 bases at V and 5 bases at J, leaving 4 bases unmatched. This TCR was recovered from a woman aged 18-29 years with Graves' hyperthyroidism. The sequenced sample was blood. The chain links TRBV20-1 to TRBJ2-5; 11 nucleotides line up with TRBD2. CDR3: CSARSGTSGETQYF. The CDR3 DNA sequence: TGCAGTGCTAGAAGCGGGACTAGCGGCGAGACCCAGTACTTC.